Shown below are 30 T cell receptor beta chains from a single sample sequenced in a study of radiation and T cells in renal cell carcinoma. Libraries were prepared by immunoSEQ multiplex PCR; TCRdb keeps only in-frame clonotypes and omits some of them. Seen here are approximately 43,000 clones, 65% to 85% observed once, and the top ten hold 27%. Time point: blood 4 weeks post-SBRT, at nephrectomy. Regarding treatment: 15 Gy SBRT to primary tumor, nephrectomy 4 weeks later. The starting material was blood, obtained from a patient whose treatment included radiotherapy and nephrectomy. All receptors derive from a woman in her sixties or seventies with renal cell carcinoma.

The chain combines TRBV4-3 with TRBJ2-1; TRBD1 matches 11 bases. CDR1 is LGHNA and CDR2 is YSLEER in the germline V gene. This CDR3 is 15 amino acids long. Trimming at V came to 6 bases and at J to 9 bases, leaving 10 bases not matched to a gene. CDR3 sequence reads: CASSQPGQGDREQFF. As DNA, the CDR3 is TGCGCCAGCAGTCAGCCGGGACAGGGGGATCGTGAGCAGTTCTTC.

About this clone: At one boundary the junction diverges from the germline segment, which might be a read error. This chain uses TRBV11-2 with TRBJ2-5; D remains ambiguous. The CDR3 has 11 amino acids. Germline V gene data show CDR1 as SGHAT and CDR2 as FQNNGV. The CDR3, as DNA: TGTGCCGGCAGCTTCGTACAGACCCAGTACTTC. Translating gives CAGSFVQTQYF.

This sequence joins TRBV19 and TRBJ1-5; D is ambiguous. Germline values: CDR1 LNHDA, CDR2 SQIVND (reference sequence). The CDR3 is 13 residues long. V was trimmed by 7 bases and J by 4 bases, leaving 11 bases between them. The CDR3 DNA reads TGTGCCAGTACCCCCACCGGGAATCAGCCCCAGCATTTT. It encodes CASTPTGNQPQHF. Full variable domain (rest looked up from reference TRBV19 and TRBJ1-5): DGGITQSPKYLFRKEGQNVTLSCEQNLNHDAMYWYRQDPGQGLRLIYYSQIVNDFQKGDIAEGYSVSREKKESFPLTVTSAQKNPTAFYLCASTPTGNQPQHFGDGTRLSIL.

Comments on this clone: One end of the junction fails to match germline, which may point to a read error. The rearrangement links TRBV6-1 to TRBJ2-1, with 8 bases identical to TRBD1. The CDR3 extends over 14 amino acids. Germline V CDR1 and CDR2: MNHNS, SASEGT. CDR3 DNA: TGTGCCAGCAGTGAGGGGACAGGCTTCGATGAACAGTTCTTC. Its translation: CASSEGTGFDEQFF.

The chain uses TRBV5-6 and TRBJ2-7, with 10 bases lining up with TRBD2. The CDR3 has 16 residues. The germline V gene encodes CDR1 SGHDT and CDR2 YYEEEE. V shed 5 bases, J shed 2 bases, and the junction held 10 bases outside the gene matches. CDR3 protein: CASSEASGGFTYEQYF. The CDR3 DNA reads TGTGCCAGCAGTGAGGCTAGCGGGGGATTTACCTACGAGCAGTACTTC.

This sequence joins TRBV7-9 and TRBJ2-5; TRBD2 aligns across 9 bases. The CDR3 consists of 15 residues. With 5 bases clipped from V and 2 bases from J, the junction kept 6 bases outside the gene matches. The V gene's germline CDR1 is SEHNR and CDR2 FQNEAQ (reference sequence). The CDR3 DNA follows: TGTGCCAGCAGCAAGGGACTAGCTGATCAAGAGACCCAGTACTTC. Amino acids: CASSKGLADQETQYF. The full variable domain, its missing parts supplied by reference TRBV7-9 and TRBJ2-5, is DTGVSQNPRHKITKRGQNVTFRCDPISEHNRLYWYRQTLGQGPEFLTYFQNEAQLEKSRLLSDRFSAERPKGSFSTLEIQRTEQGDSAMYLCASSKGLADQETQYFGPGTRLLVL.

This chain uses TRBV19 with TRBJ2-5; no firm D call. Germline V gives CDR1 LNHDA, CDR2 SQIVND (reference sequence). V gave up 3 bases and J gave up 5 bases, with 10 bases separating them. This CDR3 spans 13 amino acids. This CDR3 reads CASSMTSAETQYF. CDR3 coding DNA: TGTGCCAGTAGTATGACCAGTGCGGAGACCCAGTACTTC.

This clone was detected a few times. V and J are TRBV5-1 and TRBJ1-2, with D hard to call. This CDR3 is 14 amino acids long. From germline, CDR1 is SGHRS and CDR2 YFSETQ. The ends were cut back, 4 bases at V and 4 bases at J, with 14 bases in the middle. The CDR3, as DNA: TGCGCCAGCAGCCCGATGGACGGATTCTATGGCTACACCTTC. This codes for CASSPMDGFYGYTF.

The genes are TRBV19 and TRBJ2-5, with 8 bases that match TRBD2. Trimming removed 2 bases from V and 1 base from J; junction bases left unmatched: 9. CDR3 length: 17 amino acids. Per germline, CDR1 LNHDA and CDR2 SQIVND (reference sequence). CDR3 DNA sequence: TGTGCCAGTAGTATATACGGGGGGGCGCAGCCCCAAGAGACCCAGTACTTC. Its translation is CASSIYGGAQPQETQYF.

The V gene is TRBV5-1, the J gene TRBJ1-2; the match to TRBD1 covers 9 bases. Germline CDR1 SGHRS, CDR2 YFSETQ. The CDR3 extends over 13 amino acids. J gave up 3 bases and V 6 bases, and 3 bases lay outside the gene matches. CDR3: CASTGTGYYGYTF. The CDR3 DNA is TGCGCCAGCACCGGGACAGGGTACTATGGCTACACCTTC.

This clone was detected only a few times. The chain couples TRBV19 to TRBJ2-1; 16 bases align to TRBD2. This CDR3 contains 21 residues. V shed 6 bases and J 3 bases; nucleotides not matched to a gene: 17. Germline V lookup: CDR1 LNHDA, CDR2 SQIVND (reference sequence). The CDR3 DNA follows: TGTGCCAGTAGAGGACAGGCGCCGGGACTAGCGGGAGGGCGTTTCTACAATGAGCAGTTCTTC. Protein product: CASRGQAPGLAGGRFYNEQFF.

The chain has TRBV2 and TRBJ2-2; the match to TRBD1 covers 9 bases. Germline assignment: CDR1 SNHLY and CDR2 FYNNEI. CDR3 size: 13 residues. V trimming: 9 bases; J trimming: 6 bases; junction bases outside the gene matches: 5. The CDR3 DNA follows: TGTGCCAGTCAAAGACAGGGGGCCGGGGAGCTGTTTTTT. Translation: CASQRQGAGELFF.

This rearrangement joins TRBV7-8 to TRBJ2-7; a weak D match, TRBD1 (6 bases). Trimming removed 5 bases at V and 3 bases at J, with 11 bases between. In germline, CDR1 is SGHVS, CDR2 FQNEAQ. The CDR3 contains 13 residues. The CDR3 here is CASSRTELYEQYF. In nucleotides, the CDR3 is TGTGCCAGCAGCAGGACAGAGCTCTACGAGCAGTACTTC.

Only a few counts were recorded for this clone. J is TRBJ1-1 and V is TRBV2; 10 nucleotides align to TRBD1. V gave up 6 bases and J gave up 6 bases; unmatched junction bases: 1. This CDR3 is 12 amino acids long. Germline V gives CDR1 SNHLY, CDR2 FYNNEI. The CDR3 bases are TGTGCCAGCAGCGGACAGGGGGCTGAAGCTTTCTTT. Translated, it gives CASSGQGAEAFF.

V and J are TRBV4-1 and TRBJ1-1; D gene unclear. Trimming took 2 bases from V and 0 from J, leaving 13 bases between them. From germline, CDR1 is MGHRA and CDR2 YSYEKL. The CDR3 totals 16 residues. DNA for the CDR3: TGCGCCAGCAGCCAAATCAACCTCGGGGTGAACACTGAAGCTTTCTTT. It specifies CASSQINLGVNTEAFF.

The chain has TRBV6-1 and TRBJ2-7; D call uncertain. Germline assignment: CDR1 MNHNS and CDR2 SASEGT. There are 15 residues in the CDR3. V shed 5 bases and J shed 0 bases, with 14 bases lying between them. The CDR3 is CASSPSGSSSYEQYF. The CDR3 DNA is TGTGCCAGCAGTCCCTCCGGCAGTAGCTCCTACGAGCAGTACTTC.

This chain uses TRBV29-1 with TRBJ2-4; D is undetermined. Per germline, CDR1 SQVTM and CDR2 ANQGSEA. There are 12 residues in the CDR3. V was clipped by 3 bases and J by 4 bases, with 7 bases between them. CDR3 residues: CSVDGDKNIQYF. CDR3 DNA sequence: TGCAGCGTTGATGGGGATAAAAACATTCAGTACTTC.

The rearrangement joins TRBV14 to TRBJ2-3; 8 bases map to TRBD1. CDR1 is SGHDN, CDR2 FVKESK, per germline. Losses at the gene ends were 1 base for V and 3 bases for J; bases not matched to a gene: 3. The CDR3 covers 15 residues. The CDR3 nucleotides read TGTGCCAGCAGCCAAGTGGACAGGGATACAGATACGCAGTATTTT. It specifies CASSQVDRDTDTQYF.

The rearrangement uses TRBV4-2 and TRBJ1-3, with no clear D. V shed 0 bases and J shed 4 bases, with 10 bases lying between them. The germline CDR1 and CDR2 sequences are LGHNA and YNFKEQ. The CDR3 has 15 amino acids. The CDR3 region is CASSQDERRGNTIYF. CDR3 sequence (DNA): TGTGCCAGCAGCCAAGACGAACGGAGAGGAAACACCATATATTTT.

Here the CDR3 reads CASTDSQETQYF. CDR3 sequence (DNA): TGCGCCAGCACCGACTCACAAGAGACCCAGTACTTC. The V and J genes are TRBV5-1 and TRBJ2-5, with D uncertain. Germline values: CDR1 SGHRS, CDR2 YFSETQ. V was cut by 6 bases and J by 2 bases, with 8 bases left in between. CDR3 length equals 12 residues. Filled out from reference TRBV5-1 and TRBJ2-5, the complete variable domain reads KAGVTQTPRYLIKTRGQQVTLSCSPISGHRSVSWYQQTPGQGLQFLFEYFSETQRNKGNFPGRFSGRQFSNSRSEMNVSTLELGDSALYLCASTDSQETQYFGPGTRLLVL.

This chain connects TRBV7-9 to TRBJ1-1, with a possible D match to TRBD1 (5 bases). V was cut by 7 bases and J by 8 bases, with 11 bases left in between. Per the germline V gene, CDR1 is SEHNR and CDR2 is FQNEAQ (reference sequence). The CDR3 sequence is 11 residues long. The CDR3 DNA reads as TGTGCCAGCACTTACGGGGGAGAAGCTTTCTTT. It codes for CASTYGGEAFF.

This clone came up once. The chain carries TRBV4-1 and TRBJ1-4; D is uncertain. The CDR3 has 14 residues. V was pared by 5 bases and J by 7 bases, with 14 bases between. Looked up from germline, CDR1 is MGHRA and CDR2 is YSYEKL. The CDR3 DNA reads TGCGCCAGCAGCGTACAGAAGGGTATTGAAAAACTGTTTTTT. Its protein is CASSVQKGIEKLFF.

The chain links TRBV19 to TRBJ2-1; 7 nucleotides match TRBD1. Trimming at V came to 7 bases and at J to 6 bases, leaving 6 bases not matched to a gene. Germline V gives CDR1 LNHDA, CDR2 SQIVND (reference sequence). This CDR3 is built from 13 residues. CDR3 amino acids: CASNARGINEQFF. Written as DNA, the CDR3 is TGTGCCAGTAACGCCAGGGGGATCAATGAGCAGTTCTTC.

This chain links TRBV5-1 with TRBJ1-2; 7 positions agree with TRBD1. Germline loops: CDR1 SGHRS, CDR2 YFSETQ. The J segment lost 0 bases and the V segment lost 0 bases, leaving 2 bases of the junction unmatched. The CDR3 length is 15 residues. CDR3 sequence (DNA): TGCGCCAGCAGCTTGGGACAGGGAGCTAACTATGGCTACACCTTC. Translating it yields CASSLGQGANYGYTF.

CDR3 DNA: TGTGCCATCAGCGGACTAGCGGGAGGGGATGAGCAGTTCTTC. This sequence encodes CAISGLAGGDEQFF. V usage is TRBV10-3 and J usage is TRBJ2-1, with 15 bases lining up with TRBD2. Germline trimming cut 6 bases from V and 8 bases from J; bases unmatched to any gene: 2. Germline V CDR1 and CDR2: ENHRY, SYGVKD. This CDR3 comprises 14 residues.

The V gene is TRBV6-1, the J gene TRBJ1-5; D may be TRBD1 (6 bases). Germline CDR1 MNHNS, CDR2 SASEGT. V dropped 3 bases and J dropped 5 bases, with 17 bases sitting between them. The CDR3 is made up of 16 amino acids. Written as DNA, the CDR3 is TGTGCCAGCAGTGATCAGGGGCAAAGGGGCGATCAGCCCCAGCATTTT. Amino acid sequence: CASSDQGQRGDQPQHF.

This sequence joins TRBV19 and TRBJ1-2; D is unresolved. This CDR3 spans 14 amino acids. Trimming took 4 bases from V and 3 from J, leaving 12 bases between them. Germline assignment: CDR1 LNHDA and CDR2 SQIVND (reference sequence). The CDR3 loop is CASSTRGWDYGYTF. The CDR3 nucleotides read TGTGCCAGTAGTACCCGCGGGTGGGACTATGGCTACACCTTC.

V and J are TRBV29-1 and TRBJ2-5; D tentatively reads TRBD1 or TRBD2 (5 bases each). V was cut by 6 bases and J by 4 bases, with 15 bases left in between. This CDR3 spans 13 amino acids. Germline V gene sequence: CDR1 SQVTM, CDR2 ANQGSEA. CDR3 in amino acids: CSVVWGSGETQYF. The CDR3 bases are TGCAGCGTGGTCTGGGGGTCGGGAGAGACCCAGTACTTC.

The chain uses TRBV2 and TRBJ1-5; 12 bases agree with TRBD1. Germline V lookup: CDR1 SNHLY, CDR2 FYNNEI. V dropped 6 bases and J dropped 2; count of bases not matched to a gene: 5. This CDR3 is 16 amino acids long. CDR3 bases: TGTGCCAGCAGAGGGGACAGGGGGCAGGGCAATCAGCCCCAGCATTTT. Protein product: CASRGDRGQGNQPQHF.

V gene TRBV28 combines with J gene TRBJ1-3; TRBD1 might be the D (5 bases). V was clipped by 6 bases and J by 0 bases, with 12 bases between them. The CDR3 is 15 residues long. The germline CDR1 and CDR2 sequences are MDHEN and SYDVKM. CDR3 sequence (DNA): TGTGCCAGCAGGCTGGACACCCGCTCTGGAAACACCATATATTTT. This sequence encodes CASRLDTRSGNTIYF.